This T cell receptor beta chain was sequenced in a study of blood T cell repertoires in COVID-19. Study overall: The cDNA or gDNA used as material had been derived from T cells, B-cell-depleted T cells, or PBMCs.

Sequenced by immunoSEQ multiplex PCR; TCRdb stores in-frame clones only, minus some. Among about 310,000 clones listed, 85% were seen once. The CDR3 is 15 amino acids. Germline V gene data show CDR1 as MNHEY and CDR2 as SMNVEV (reference sequence). J was trimmed by 5 bases and V by 5 bases; bases with no gene match: 10. Adults between roughly 18 and 90 years of age took part from approximately 24 US areas. This chain joins TRBV27 and TRBJ1-1, with 8 bases identical to TRBD1. The source is a woman in her 30s who had been exposed to COVID-19. Sequenced sample: PBMCs or T cells enriched from blood (not recorded which). For the CDR3, the DNA is TGTGCCAGCAGTCCTCAGGGGGCCGGTCAAACTGAAGCTTTCTTT. Translating gives CASSPQGAGQTEAFF.